This TCR beta chain was obtained from a study of T-cell memory formation after mild COVID-19. CDR1 LNHDA and CDR2 SQIVND come from the germline V gene (reference sequence). V dropped 6 bases and J dropped 5; count of bases not matched to a gene: 6. This CDR3 has 14 amino acids. cDNA libraries for TCR alpha and TCR beta, carrying sample barcodes and UMIs, came from 5'RACE with constant-segment primers. One entry per CDR3 protein, called by TCRdb with MiXCR from the 5' RACE reads. Among hundreds of thousands of distinct CDR3 sequences listed, 20% were seen once. Of note for this clonotype: Its antigen is not known.

Study results and limitations: Among contracting clones, CD4+ were mainly CM/EM and CD8+ enriched in EMRA.

This TCR came from an adult woman who had mild COVID-19 (a few samples of this study predate the infection). Cell type and time point are not known. The sample comprised PBMCs or a T cell subset sorted from them (not recorded which). The V gene is TRBV19, the J gene TRBJ2-7, with 11 nucleotides matching TRBD2. This CDR3 reads CASSLAGGLHEQYF. The DNA for the CDR3 is TGTGCCAGTAGCTTAGCGGGAGGGCTCCACGAGCAGTACTTC.